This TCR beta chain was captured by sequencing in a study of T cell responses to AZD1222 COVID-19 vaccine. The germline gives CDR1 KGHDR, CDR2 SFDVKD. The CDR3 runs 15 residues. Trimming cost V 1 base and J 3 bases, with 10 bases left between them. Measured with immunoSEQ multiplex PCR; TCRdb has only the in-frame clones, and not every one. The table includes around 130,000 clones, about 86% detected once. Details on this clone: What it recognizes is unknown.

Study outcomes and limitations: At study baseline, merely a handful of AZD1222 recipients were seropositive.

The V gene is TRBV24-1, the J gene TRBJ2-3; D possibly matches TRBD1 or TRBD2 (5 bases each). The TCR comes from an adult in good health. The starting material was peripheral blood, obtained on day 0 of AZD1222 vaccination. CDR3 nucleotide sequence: TGTGCCACCAGTGATTTTTCAGGGAGAACAGATACGCAGTATTTT. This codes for CATSDFSGRTDTQYF.